The 22 T cell receptor beta chains below come from one sample, sequenced in a study of response to subunit inactivated influenza vaccine. TCRdb reprocessed the RT-PCR reads with MiXCR, giving one entry per CDR3 protein. The data hold around 790,000 distinct CDR3 sequences, with 21% observed a single time. The specimen comprised PBMCs from blood, sampled 5 to 6 days after vaccination. The receptors shown here come from a man aged 50-60 years who received an inactivated influenza vaccine.

The genes are TRBV4-2 and TRBJ2-7; D is unclear. CDR3 size: 16 residues. Germline lookup yields CDR1 LGHNA and CDR2 YNFKEQ. The ends were cut back, 2 bases at V and 0 bases at J, with 14 bases in the middle. CDR3 sequence reads: CASSQTVTKASYEQYF. CDR3 sequence (DNA): TGTGCCAGCAGCCAAACAGTGACAAAGGCCTCCTACGAGCAGTACTTC.

Many counts were recorded for this clonotype. J is TRBJ1-3 and V is TRBV5-1; D possibly corresponds to TRBD1 (5 bases). CDR3 length equals 14 residues. The V and J ends lost 0 bases and 4 bases respectively, with 8 bases between them. The germline V gene has CDR1 SGHRS and CDR2 YFSETQ. Here the CDR3 reads CASSLDGAGNTIYF. DNA of the CDR3: TGCGCCAGCAGCTTGGACGGGGCGGGAAACACCATATATTTT.

J is TRBJ2-7 and V is TRBV5-1; 7 nucleotides agree with TRBD2. Germline values: CDR1 SGHRS, CDR2 YFSETQ. CDR3 length: 13 residues. Losses at the gene ends were 1 base for V and 6 bases for J; bases not matched to a gene: 4. In DNA form, the CDR3 reads TGCGCCAGCAGCTTGATGCGCGGGGGCGAGCAGTACTTC. Its protein is CASSLMRGGEQYF.

The chain joins TRBV24-1 to TRBJ2-5; D is possibly TRBD1 or TRBD2 (5 bases each). Looked up from germline, CDR1 is KGHDR and CDR2 is SFDVKD. The CDR3 is 14 residues long. Deletions cut 7 bases from V and 2 bases from J, with 13 bases between. The CDR3 reads CATSPGRAQETQYF. The CDR3 DNA is TGTGCCACCAGCCCGGGACGAGCACAAGAGACCCAGTACTTC.

V gene TRBV12-3 or TRBV12-4 combines with J gene TRBJ1-5; possible D gene TRBD1, 5 bases. V gave up 3 bases and J gave up 5 bases, with 8 bases separating them. This CDR3 comprises 13 residues. The CDR3 protein is CASSFPGHQPQHF. CDR3 DNA: TGTGCCAGCAGTTTTCCAGGGCATCAGCCCCAGCATTTT.

This clonotype was seen a few times. The V gene is TRBV24-1, the J gene TRBJ2-4, with D possibly being TRBD2 (6 bases). This CDR3 contains 15 residues. Trimming removed 2 bases from V and 0 bases from J, with 7 bases in between. Germline V gene data show CDR1 as KGHDR and CDR2 as SFDVKD. The CDR3 reads CATSDSGVAKNIQYF. In DNA form, the CDR3 reads TGTGCCACCAGTGATTCGGGGGTAGCCAAAAACATTCAGTACTTC.

This chain links TRBV7-6 with TRBJ2-1; D is perhaps TRBD2 (6 bases). The CDR3 consists of 16 residues. The germline CDR1 and CDR2 sequences are SGHVS and FNYEAQ. Trimming removed 5 bases from V and 0 bases from J, with 14 bases in between. The CDR3 sequence: CASSTRETLSYNEQFF. The CDR3 nucleotides read TGTGCCAGCAGCACACGGGAGACCCTCTCCTACAATGAGCAGTTCTTC. Supplemented by reference TRBV7-6 and TRBJ2-1, the full variable domain reads GAGVSQSPRYKVTKRGQDVALRCDPISGHVSLYWYRQALGQGPEFLTYFNYEAQQDKSGLPNDRFSAERPEGSISTLTIQRTEQRDSAMYRCASSTRETLSYNEQFFGPGTRLTVL.

This clonotype was observed a few times. The CDR3 nucleotides are TGCAGTGCTAGTACGACCTGGGCAGACCCCTCCTATGGCTACACCTTC. Translating gives CSASTTWADPSYGYTF. The chain is built from TRBV20-1 and TRBJ1-2, with unresolved D. The CDR3 extends over 16 amino acids. Germline V gene data show CDR1 as DFQATT and CDR2 as SNEGSKA (reference sequence). V lost 3 bases and J lost 4, with 21 bases in between.

In this sample, this clonotype turned up once. The chain links TRBV9 to TRBJ2-5; 8 bases match TRBD2. Germline CDR1 SGDLS, CDR2 YYNGEE. The CDR3 is made up of 16 amino acids. The trim removed 0 bases at V and 2 bases at J, leaving 6 bases unmatched. CDR3 DNA: TGTGCCAGCAGCGTAGCTGGCGGGGGGATACAAGAGACCCAGTACTTC. It is translated as CASSVAGGGIQETQYF.

V usage is TRBV4-3 and J usage is TRBJ1-2; D is uncertain. The CDR3 loop spans 15 amino acids. Germline V gene data show CDR1 as LGHNA and CDR2 as YSLEER. The V end lost 3 bases, the J end lost 2 bases, and 13 bases lay between the germline ends. The CDR3 sequence: CASSHSQSSNYGYTF. The CDR3 DNA sequence: TGCGCCAGCAGCCATAGTCAGTCCTCGAACTATGGCTACACCTTC.

This clonotype appeared a few times. The chain couples TRBV7-9 to TRBJ2-5; D ambiguous. The CDR3 loop spans 12 amino acids. The ends were cut back, 5 bases at V and 5 bases at J, with 9 bases in the middle. Germline V gene data show CDR1 as SEHNR and CDR2 as FQNEAQ (reference sequence). Written as DNA, the CDR3 is TGTGCCAGCAGCCCTCAATCGGAGACCCAGTACTTC. It translates to CASSPQSETQYF.

This clonotype was detected a few times. The chain employs TRBV4-1 and TRBJ2-7; 7 bases fit TRBD1. V shed 1 base, J shed 2 bases, and the junction held 5 bases outside the gene matches. The germline gives CDR1 MGHRA, CDR2 YSYEKL. CDR3 length equals 15 residues. The CDR3 nucleotides read TGCGCCAGCAGCCAAGGGACAGGCGAGGCCTACGAGCAGTACTTC. It codes for CASSQGTGEAYEQYF.

This clonotype was observed a single time. The chain couples TRBV10-3 to TRBJ2-7; 7 bases agree with TRBD1. Germline loops: CDR1 ENHRY, CDR2 SYGVKD. Trimming removed 0 bases from V and 3 bases from J; junction bases left unmatched: 5. The length of the CDR3 is 15 residues. The CDR3 sequence: CAISESGGAFYEQYF. CDR3 DNA sequence: TGTGCCATCAGTGAGTCAGGGGGCGCTTTCTACGAGCAGTACTTC.

CDR3 protein: CSARDREYNEQFF. The CDR3 nucleotides read TGCAGTGCTAGAGATCGGGAGTACAATGAGCAGTTCTTC. V gene TRBV20-1 combines with J gene TRBJ2-1; tentatively, D is TRBD2 (6 bases). Trimming took 0 bases from V and 4 from J, leaving 7 bases between them. The CDR3 is 13 amino acids. The V gene's germline CDR1 is DFQATT and CDR2 SNEGSKA (reference sequence).

A few counts support this clonotype. The chain links TRBV6-7 to TRBJ1-5, with TRBD1 as a possible D gene (5 bases). TRBV6-7 is placed among ORFs of uncertain function. The CDR3 loop spans 12 amino acids. V lost 5 bases and J 5 bases, leaving 7 bases between the germline ends. The CDR3 here is CASSGAYQPQHF. The CDR3 nucleotides are TGTGCCAGCAGTGGGGCCTATCAGCCCCAGCATTTT.

This clonotype was observed many times. This chain links TRBV29-1 with TRBJ1-2; no definite D call. Per the germline V gene, CDR1 is SQVTM and CDR2 is ANQGSEA. V gave up 4 bases and J gave up 4 bases, with 10 bases separating them. The CDR3 runs 12 residues. The CDR3 here is CSVARPTYGYTF. CDR3 nucleotide sequence: TGCAGCGTTGCCAGGCCCACCTATGGCTACACCTTC.

This clonotype was detected a few times. The chain couples TRBV12-3 or TRBV12-4 to TRBJ1-1, with TRBD1 identical over 8 bases. The V and J ends lost 6 bases and 8 bases, in that order; junction bases with no gene match: 8. The CDR3 totals 13 residues. DNA of the CDR3: TGTGCCAGCAGAAAACAGGGGGGGGGCGAAGCTTTCTTT. It encodes CASRKQGGGEAFF.

The genes are TRBV7-9 and TRBJ2-5, with D possibly matching TRBD1 (6 bases). The length of the CDR3 is 15 residues. V was trimmed by 5 bases and J by 5 bases, leaving 18 bases between them. The germline gives CDR1 SEHNR, CDR2 FQNEAQ (reference sequence). DNA of the CDR3: TGTGCCAGCAGCGTTGGCTCTACAGGGTCGGAGACCCAGTACTTC. The encoded protein is CASSVGSTGSETQYF.

This clonotype was seen a handful of times. J is TRBJ1-5 and V is TRBV10-3, with a weak D call TRBD1 (5 bases). This CDR3 spans 13 amino acids. Germline CDR1 is ENHRY and CDR2 is SYGVKD. V gave up 5 bases and J gave up 4 bases, with 9 bases separating them. CDR3 region: CAISPGLNQPQHF. The CDR3 DNA sequence: TGTGCCATCAGTCCAGGGTTGAATCAGCCCCAGCATTTT.

The chain has TRBV20-1 and TRBJ1-6; 9 bases match TRBD1. The CDR3 is 14 amino acids. Unmatched junction bases numbered 7, after V lost 6 bases and J lost 7 bases. In germline, CDR1 is DFQATT, CDR2 SNEGSKA (reference sequence). CDR3 region: CSARRGTGNSPLHF. CDR3 sequence (DNA): TGCAGTGCCCGGCGGGGGACAGGGAATTCACCCCTCCACTTT.

CDR3 nucleotides: TGTGCCAGCAGCCCCGGACAGGGCCGTGGGGAGCAGTTCTTC. Its translation: CASSPGQGRGEQFF. V usage is TRBV27 and J usage is TRBJ2-1, with TRBD1 matching over 8 bases. With V trimmed by 6 bases and J by 10 bases, 11 bases remained unmatched. Looked up from germline, CDR1 is MNHEY and CDR2 is SMNVEV (reference sequence). This CDR3 has 14 amino acids.

This clonotype was counted between two and nine times. J is TRBJ1-3 and V is TRBV29-1; D perhaps matches TRBD1 (6 bases). The V and J ends lost 5 bases and 2 bases respectively, with 13 bases between them. Germline CDR1 reads SQVTM; CDR2 reads ANQGSEA. The CDR3 extends over 14 amino acids. In DNA form, the CDR3 reads TGCAGCGTTTTAACAGGGACGGCTGGAAACACCATATATTTT. Its protein product is CSVLTGTAGNTIYF.